This T cell receptor (beta chain) was profiled in a study of T cell responses to AZD1222 COVID-19 vaccine. Whole-study results and caveats: Rises in breadth and depth of Spike-specific TCRs came after two AZD1222 doses. Reports indicate that nearly half of spike-specific TCRs are directed at unmutated variant regions. CD4 TCRs associated with vaccination spanned spike, dominating at 160-218 and 743-854. The sample set comprised mostly white British donors with more females, and clonal diversity was possibly underestimated.

Assay used: immunoSEQ multiplex PCR; TCRdb lists only in-frame clones, some missing. The table lists roughly 79,000 clones, just over 90% of them singletons. A note on this clone: No antigen is known for it.

The source material was peripheral blood, sampled on day 0 of MenACWY control vaccination. This TCR came from an adult in good health.

CDR3 residues: CASSDRQGSYNSPLHF. The CDR3 DNA sequence: TGTGCCAGCAGCGATAGACAGGGTTCCTATAATTCACCCCTCCACTTT. V is TRBV2 and J is TRBJ1-6, with 7 bases fitting TRBD1. The CDR3 consists of 16 residues. With 6 bases clipped from V and 1 base from J, the junction kept 6 bases outside the gene matches. Looked up from germline, CDR1 is SNHLY and CDR2 is FYNNEI.